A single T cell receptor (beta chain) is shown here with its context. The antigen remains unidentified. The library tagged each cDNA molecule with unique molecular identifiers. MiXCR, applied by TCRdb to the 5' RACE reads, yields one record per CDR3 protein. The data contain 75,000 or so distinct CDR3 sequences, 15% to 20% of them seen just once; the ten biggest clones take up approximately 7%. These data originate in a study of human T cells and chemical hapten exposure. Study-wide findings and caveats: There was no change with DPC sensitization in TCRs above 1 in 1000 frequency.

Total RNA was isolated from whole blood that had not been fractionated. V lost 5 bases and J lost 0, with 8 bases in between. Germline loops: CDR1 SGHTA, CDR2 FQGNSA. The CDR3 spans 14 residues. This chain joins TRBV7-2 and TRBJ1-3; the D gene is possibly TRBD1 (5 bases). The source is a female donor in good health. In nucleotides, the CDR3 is TGTGCCAGCAGCCGACAGTCCTCTGGAAACACCATATATTTT. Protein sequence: CASSRQSSGNTIYF.